The 5 T cell receptor beta chains given below trace back to one sample, sequenced in a study of T-cell memory formation after mild COVID-19 (TCRdb year 2021). Libraries came from 5' RACE. TCRdb shows the sequencer as Illumina NovaSeq 6000. The raw public reads went through TCRdb reprocessing: fastp at Q25, MiXCR clone calling, in-frame beta chains kept. Entries are consolidated by CDR3 protein sequence, retaining the most common genes and DNA. A total of roughly 40,000 distinct CDR3 sequences appear in this sample, 5.5% to 8.5% of them only once. The ten biggest clones cover less than 0.95% of the sample. Source material: PBMCs or a T cell subset sorted from them (not recorded which). These receptors came from an adult who had mild COVID-19 (a few samples of this study predate the infection). The sample titles of this study are shuffled in the database, so cell type and time point are left out.

This clonotype was seen repeatedly, ten times or more. Germline is not matched at one junction end, which may reflect a read error. The chain links TRBV12-3 or TRBV12-4 to TRBJ2-4; D gene ambiguous. This CDR3 spans 14 amino acids. The CDR3 sequence: CASGFTLAKNIQYF. The CDR3 region has the DNA TGTGCCAGCGGTTTTACACTAGCCAAAAACATTCAGTACTTC.

A few counts support this clonotype. The V call is TRBV18, the J call TRBJ2-5; D possibly matches TRBD1 or TRBD2 (5 bases each). The germline gives CDR1 KGHSH, CDR2 LQKENI. The CDR3 spans 14 residues. V was shortened by 6 bases and J by 4 bases, with 15 bases between the two germline ends. The CDR3 coding sequence is TGTGCCAGCTCTCCTAGGACTGGGGCAGAGACCCAGTACTTC. Translation gives CASSPRTGAETQYF. The full variable domain, rest sourced from reference TRBV18 and TRBJ2-5, is NAGVMQNPRHLVRRRGQEARLRCSPMKGHSHVYWYRQLPEEGLKFMVYLQKENIIDESGMPKERFSAEFPKEGPSILRIQQVVRGDSAAYFCASSPRTGAETQYFGPGTRLLVL.

This clonotype was found many times. CDR3 sequence: CASSWQGAGELFF. For the CDR3, the DNA is TGTGCCAGCAGCTGGCAGGGTGCCGGGGAGCTGTTTTTT. The chain links TRBV7-9 to TRBJ2-2; TRBD1 is a possible D gene (5 bases). V gave up 4 bases and J gave up 6 bases, with 9 bases separating them. The CDR3 spans 13 residues. Germline values: CDR1 SEHNR, CDR2 FQNEAQ (reference sequence).

This clonotype was seen many times. The CDR3: CASSLGTINRGNEKLFF. The CDR3 region has the DNA TGCGCCAGCAGCTTGGGGACCATTAACAGGGGAAATGAAAAACTGTTTTTT. This chain uses TRBV5-1 with TRBJ1-4; 7 bases are a match to TRBD1. This CDR3 comprises 17 residues. The germline V gene has CDR1 SGHRS and CDR2 YFSETQ. After removal of 0 bases from V and 5 bases from J, the junction contained 10 bases not matched to a gene.

This clonotype was counted ten times or more. The rearrangement links TRBV25-1 to TRBJ2-7, with D tentatively TRBD1 (5 bases). The V end was cut by 4 bases, the J end by 2 bases, with 12 bases between. The CDR3 consists of 14 residues. Germline V gene sequence: CDR1 MGHDK, CDR2 SYGVNS. The CDR3 spells CASSGPGLTYEQYF. The CDR3 nucleotides are TGTGCCAGCAGTGGGCCAGGGTTGACCTACGAGCAGTACTTC.